This passage covers 31 T cell receptor beta chains from one sample sequenced in a study of somatic mutations in cytotoxic T cells in rheumatoid arthritis. Libraries were prepared by immunoSEQ multiplex PCR; TCRdb keeps only in-frame clonotypes and omits some of them. The table lists around 23,000 clones, roughly four fifths of them singletons. The sample consisted of CD8+ T cells sorted from blood. The receptors were sampled from a woman between 18 and 29 years old in good health.

CDR3 protein: CASSLEGANTEAFF. The CDR3 nucleotides read TGTGCCAGCAGTTTAGAGGGGGCGAACACTGAAGCTTTCTTT. The chain is built from TRBV27 and TRBJ1-1; 7 nucleotides line up with TRBD1. The CDR3 runs 14 residues. After removal of 2 bases from V and 1 base from J, the junction contained 1 base not matched to a gene. In germline, CDR1 is MNHEY, CDR2 SMNVEV (reference sequence).

In its sample, this clone ranks as medium-sized. The chain has TRBV20-1 and TRBJ2-1; D unresolved. Germline assignment: CDR1 DFQATT and CDR2 SNEGSKA (reference sequence). The CDR3 is made up of 11 amino acids. Trimming left V 4 bases short and J 7 bases short, with 8 bases between. As DNA, the CDR3 is TGCAGTGCTACGACCCCAAATGAGCAGTTCTTC. Protein sequence: CSATTPNEQFF.

This chain connects TRBV9 to TRBJ1-3; D ambiguous. CDR1 and CDR2 from the germline V gene are SGDLS and YYNGEE. The CDR3 is made up of 14 amino acids. V dropped 0 bases and J dropped 10 bases, with 14 bases sitting between them. The CDR3 loop reads CASSVEVRSDTIYF. The CDR3 DNA follows: TGTGCCAGCAGCGTAGAGGTCCGATCGGATACCATATATTTT.

The chain couples TRBV29-1 to TRBJ1-2; D possibly corresponds to TRBD1 (5 bases). There are 13 residues in the CDR3. Trimming pared 4 bases from V and 4 bases from J, leaving 13 bases between. Germline V gives CDR1 SQVTM, CDR2 ANQGSEA. In DNA form, the CDR3 reads TGCAGCGTTGTACCCCTTGACAGCTATGGCTACACCTTC. It translates to CSVVPLDSYGYTF.

This clone has just a few counts. This rearrangement joins TRBV7-9 to TRBJ2-1; D not certain. The CDR3 totals 16 residues. Germline CDR1 SEHNR, CDR2 FQNEAQ (reference sequence). With 5 bases removed from V and 3 bases from J, the gap between germline ends came to 17 bases. The CDR3 here is CASSPSSYAGYNEQFF. The CDR3, as DNA: TGTGCCAGCAGCCCTAGTTCCTACGCAGGCTACAATGAGCAGTTCTTC.

The chain links TRBV4-1 to TRBJ2-1; D unresolved. The CDR3 extends over 15 amino acids. Germline V gene sequence: CDR1 MGHRA, CDR2 YSYEKL. V shed 1 base and J shed 7 bases, with 14 bases lying between them. The CDR3 spells CASSQGWLLGNEQFF. CDR3 nucleotide sequence: TGCGCCAGCAGCCAAGGTTGGCTGTTGGGGAATGAGCAGTTCTTC.

The chain uses TRBV30 and TRBJ2-2, with D possibly being TRBD1 or TRBD2 (5 bases each). V was trimmed by 3 bases and J by 2 bases, leaving 10 bases between them. The germline gives CDR1 GTSNPN, CDR2 SVGIG (reference sequence). CDR3 length: 14 residues. CDR3 loop: CAWRAGANTGELFF. The CDR3 DNA sequence: TGTGCCTGGAGAGCCGGGGCTAACACCGGGGAGCTGTTTTTT.

The chain employs TRBV7-9 and TRBJ2-5; 7 bases are shared with TRBD1. The CDR3 length is 14 residues. The germline CDR1 and CDR2 sequences are SEHNR and FQNEAQ (reference sequence). Trimming at V came to 5 bases and at J to 2 bases, leaving 5 bases not matched to a gene. The CDR3 DNA reads TGTGCCAGCAGCGGGGGACAGAGACAAGAGACCCAGTACTTC. Translation: CASSGGQRQETQYF.

The rearrangement uses TRBV12-5 and TRBJ2-2; 7 nucleotides match TRBD1. Germline V lookup: CDR1 LGHNT, CDR2 FRNRAP. V shed 5 bases and J 6 bases; nucleotides not matched to a gene: 12. This CDR3 is built from 16 residues. CDR3 loop: CASGLRQGVDSGELFF. The CDR3 DNA reads TGTGCTAGTGGTCTGAGACAGGGCGTCGACTCCGGGGAGCTGTTTTTT. Full variable domain (outside the CDR3, taken from reference TRBV12-5 and TRBJ2-2): DARVTQTPRHKVTEMGQEVTMRCQPILGHNTVFWYRQTMMQGLELLAYFRNRAPLDDSGMPKDRFSAEMPDATLATLKIQPSEPRDSAVYFCASGLRQGVDSGELFFGEGSRLTVL.

This clone was found a few times. The chain is built from TRBV7-9 and TRBJ1-3; 10 bases map to TRBD1. Trimming at V came to 5 bases and at J to 2 bases, leaving 6 bases not matched to a gene. This CDR3 has 16 residues. Germline V gives CDR1 SEHNR, CDR2 FQNEAQ (reference sequence). Here the CDR3 reads CASSDPGTGAGNTIYF. As DNA, the CDR3 is TGTGCCAGCAGCGATCCCGGGACAGGGGCTGGAAACACCATATATTTT.

This clone occurred a few times. This rearrangement joins TRBV7-9 to TRBJ1-6; a weak D match, TRBD1 (5 bases). V gave up 5 bases and J gave up 8 bases, with 13 bases separating them. CDR3 length equals 14 residues. From germline, CDR1 is SEHNR and CDR2 FQNEAQ (reference sequence). CDR3 region: CASSPPGRHSPLHF. In nucleotides, the CDR3 is TGTGCCAGCAGCCCTCCGGGGCGGCATTCACCCCTCCACTTT. Full variable domain (rest looked up from reference TRBV7-9 and TRBJ1-6): DTGVSQNPRHKITKRGQNVTFRCDPISEHNRLYWYRQTLGQGPEFLTYFQNEAQLEKSRLLSDRFSAERPKGSFSTLEIQRTEQGDSAMYLCASSPPGRHSPLHFGNGTRLTVT.

The chain is built from TRBV6-8 and TRBJ1-2; tentatively, D is TRBD1 (6 bases). The CDR3 consists of 16 residues. Trimming shortened V by 2 bases and J by 3 bases, and 16 bases separated the two germline ends. CDR1 is MNHGY, CDR2 SAAAGT, per germline. CDR3 bases: TGTGCCAGCAGTTACCCGACGGAACAGGGCCACTATGGCTACACCTTC. This encodes CASSYPTEQGHYGYTF.

The V and J genes are TRBV19 and TRBJ2-7; 7 bases match TRBD2. V shed 3 bases, J shed 5 bases, and the junction held 10 bases outside the gene matches. Germline CDR1 and CDR2: LNHDA and SQIVND (reference sequence). The CDR3 has 15 amino acids. This CDR3 reads CASSIGPGGRHEQYF. The CDR3 nucleotides are TGTGCCAGTAGTATCGGTCCGGGGGGTAGACACGAGCAGTACTTC.

This clone was found a few times. CDR3 residues: CASSWRPGGEQYF. The CDR3 DNA sequence: TGTGCCAGCAGCTGGCGTCCTGGGGGTGAGCAGTACTTC. V and J are TRBV7-8 and TRBJ2-7, with D perhaps matching TRBD1 or TRBD2 (5 bases each). This CDR3 contains 13 residues. Trimming shortened V by 4 bases and J by 7 bases, and 14 bases separated the two germline ends. Germline CDR1 reads SGHVS; CDR2 reads FQNEAQ. The full variable domain, its missing parts supplied by reference TRBV7-8 and TRBJ2-7, is GAGVSQSPRYKVAKRGQDVALRCDPISGHVSLFWYQQALGQGPEFLTYFQNEAQLDKSGLPSDRFFAERPEGSVSTLKIQRTQQEDSAVYLCASSWRPGGEQYFGPGTRLTVT.

This clone came up a few times. The rearrangement uses TRBV9 and TRBJ1-1, with D possibly TRBD1 on 5 matching bases. Germline assignment: CDR1 SGDLS and CDR2 YYNGEE. V was pared by 4 bases and J by 6 bases, with 13 bases between. CDR3 length: 13 residues. CDR3 in amino acids: CASSPTGLPEAFF. The CDR3 region has the DNA TGTGCCAGCAGCCCAACGGGGCTGCCTGAAGCTTTCTTT.

This chain links TRBV27 with TRBJ2-7; weak D call: TRBD1 (6 bases). The CDR3 extends over 16 amino acids. V lost 5 bases to trimming and J lost 6 bases, with 23 bases between them. Germline V gene lookup returns CDR1 MNHEY and CDR2 SMNVEV (reference sequence). CDR3 DNA sequence: TGTGCCAGCAGTCCCACCACCGGGACATGGAGAAGCGAGCAGTACTTC. This codes for CASSPTTGTWRSEQYF.

CDR3 sequence reads: CASSATGTGVQPQHF. The CDR3 DNA follows: TGTGCCAGCAGCGCCACCGGGACAGGGGTTCAGCCCCAGCATTTT. The genes are TRBV9 and TRBJ1-5; 10 bases fit TRBD1. Germline V gives CDR1 SGDLS, CDR2 YYNGEE. J gave up 6 bases and V 3 bases, and 6 bases lay outside the gene matches. This CDR3 is built from 15 residues.

The chain is built from TRBV5-1 and TRBJ2-7; the match to TRBD1 covers 7 bases. CDR3 size: 15 residues. Germline V gene sequence: CDR1 SGHRS, CDR2 YFSETQ. V gave up 0 bases and J gave up 6 bases; unmatched junction bases: 9. The CDR3 DNA follows: TGCGCCAGCAGCTTGGGGACAGGAATCCTAAGCGAGCAGTACTTC. This encodes CASSLGTGILSEQYF.

The chain employs TRBV5-6 and TRBJ1-5, with 7 bases identical to TRBD1. J was trimmed by 5 bases and V by 3 bases; bases with no gene match: 5. This CDR3 is 14 amino acids long. The germline V gene encodes CDR1 SGHDT and CDR2 YYEEEE. The CDR3 loop reads CASSSDREDQPQHF. The DNA of the CDR3 is TGTGCCAGCAGCTCCGACAGGGAGGATCAGCCCCAGCATTTT.

Sample share makes this clone medium-sized. The chain joins TRBV29-1 to TRBJ1-2; D might be TRBD1 (6 bases). The V gene's germline CDR1 is SQVTM and CDR2 ANQGSEA. Trimming took off 0 bases at V and 4 bases at J, with 12 bases between the two ends. This CDR3 comprises 14 residues. CDR3 residues: CSVEDGQGGYGYTF. The CDR3 DNA sequence: TGCAGCGTTGAAGACGGACAAGGGGGCTATGGCTACACCTTC.

The sample holds a few counts of this clone. The chain combines TRBV30 with TRBJ1-1; D is ambiguous. CDR3 size: 12 residues. The V and J ends lost 3 bases and 14 bases respectively, with 19 bases between them. Germline assignment: CDR1 GTSNPN and CDR2 SVGIG (reference sequence). CDR3 DNA sequence: TGTGCCTGGAGCTCCAGGTATTCTGAGTCCTTCTTT. This encodes CAWSSRYSESFF.

This clone was recorded a few times. V is TRBV6-5 and J is TRBJ1-1, with D hard to call. This CDR3 has 15 residues. Per the germline V gene, CDR1 is MNHEY and CDR2 is SVGAGI. Deletions cut 4 bases from V and 1 base from J, with 13 bases between. The CDR3 here is CASSFLGGRNTEAFF. The CDR3 DNA sequence: TGTGCCAGCAGTTTCTTGGGAGGGAGGAACACTGAAGCTTTCTTT.

The V and J genes are TRBV27 and TRBJ2-7; 7 nucleotides match TRBD2. The ends lost 2 bases at V and 0 bases at J; junction bases unmatched: 7. This CDR3 contains 16 residues. Germline assignment: CDR1 MNHEY and CDR2 SMNVEV (reference sequence). In DNA, the CDR3 is TGTGCCAGCAGTTTAGGGCTAGCGGCCAGCTCCTACGAGCAGTACTTC. Translation gives CASSLGLAASSYEQYF.

The chain links TRBV19 to TRBJ1-5; D is uncertain. Looked up from germline, CDR1 is LNHDA and CDR2 is SQIVND (reference sequence). The CDR3 loop spans 15 amino acids. The V end lost 8 bases, the J end lost 0 bases, and 14 bases lay between the germline ends. This CDR3 reads CASSRTVYSNQPQHF. The CDR3 bases are TGTGCCAGTTCCCGGACTGTTTATAGCAATCAGCCCCAGCATTTT.

The rearrangement links TRBV30 to TRBJ2-7; TRBD2 is a possible D gene (5 bases). CDR1 and CDR2 from the germline V gene are GTSNPN and SVGIG (reference sequence). V lost 4 bases, J lost 5 bases, and 18 bases lay in between. The CDR3 loop spans 14 amino acids. Here the CDR3 reads CAWTRGLAGHEQYF. For the CDR3, the DNA is TGTGCCTGGACTCGAGGCCTGGCGGGCCACGAGCAGTACTTC.

The gene calls are TRBV10-1 and TRBJ2-7; the D gene is possibly TRBD1 (5 bases). V dropped 2 bases and J dropped 3 bases, with 11 bases sitting between them. From germline, CDR1 is WNHNN and CDR2 SYGVQD (reference sequence). The CDR3 is 14 residues long. For the CDR3, the DNA is TGCGCCAGCAGTGAGATCAAGGACAACTACGAGCAGTACTTC. Its protein is CASSEIKDNYEQYF.

This clone has only a few counts. This chain connects TRBV27 to TRBJ2-7; TRBD2 is a possible D gene (6 bases). Trimming cost V 6 bases and J 2 bases, with 17 bases left between them. Germline V lookup: CDR1 MNHEY, CDR2 SMNVEV (reference sequence). The length of the CDR3 is 15 residues. The CDR3 nucleotides are TGTGCCAGCAGCCTAGGGGCGGGGTATGCCTACGAGCAGTACTTC. Translation gives CASSLGAGYAYEQYF.

V gene TRBV7-9 combines with J gene TRBJ2-1; the match to TRBD2 covers 7 bases. Germline V gene lookup returns CDR1 SEHNR and CDR2 FQNEAQ (reference sequence). This CDR3 is 18 amino acids long. The junction had 16 bases not matched to a gene; V was cut back by 5 bases and J by 3 bases. Written as DNA, the CDR3 is TGTGCCAGCAGCCATTTACGACTAGCTCAGGGAGGCTACAATGAGCAGTTCTTC. Protein sequence: CASSHLRLAQGGYNEQFF.

J is TRBJ1-1 and V is TRBV28; D gene uncertain. This CDR3 is built from 12 residues. Germline V lookup: CDR1 MDHEN, CDR2 SYDVKM. V lost 6 bases, J lost 3 bases, and 8 bases lay in between. The CDR3 DNA reads as TGTGCCAGCAGCAAGTCCTACACTGAAGCTTTCTTT. Translating gives CASSKSYTEAFF.

This clone was recorded a few times. The chain recombines TRBV4-1 with TRBJ1-4, with D uncertain. Germline V lookup: CDR1 MGHRA, CDR2 YSYEKL. V gave up 3 bases and J gave up 7 bases, with 15 bases separating them. There are 15 residues in the CDR3. The CDR3 here is CASSHSKELGEKLFF. CDR3 in DNA: TGCGCCAGCAGCCATAGCAAGGAGTTAGGTGAAAAACTGTTTTTT.

A few counts support this clone. This rearrangement joins TRBV2 to TRBJ1-2; D is unresolved. Germline V lookup: CDR1 SNHLY, CDR2 FYNNEI. V lost 6 bases, J lost 6 bases, and 17 bases lay in between. This CDR3 comprises 14 residues. CDR3: CASRPLWTADGYTF. The CDR3 nucleotides are TGTGCCAGCAGACCCCTATGGACGGCCGATGGCTACACCTTC.